This TCR beta chain emerged from a study of regulatory T cells in long-lasting Graves disease. Overall study findings and caveats: Repertoires from persistent disease leaned toward TRBV28, TRBJ1-2 and TRBJ2-5. Persistent patients had more shared public clonotypes (around 2,700) than new patients (about 920).

The time point is: newly diagnosed GD, antithyroid drugs for less than 3 months. From PBMCs, RNA was extracted and then used to make the TCR library. In building TCR beta libraries, iRepertoire HTBI primers were used together with Arm-PCR of CDR3 regions. In the study's own analysis: Throughout the samples, researchers identified 62 TRBV and roughly 14 TRBJ segments. TCRdb called the multiplex PCR reads again in MiXCR, with one record for every CDR3 protein. These V and J calls originate from TCRdb's pipeline instead of the authors' own analysis. The repertoire consists of 350,000 to 450,000 distinct CDR3 sequences, with 16% occurring once and the leading ten covering 25% to 30%. This clonotype showed up many times. What it recognizes is unknown. Germline CDR1 and CDR2: SEHNR and FQNEAQ (reference sequence). The CDR3 totals 15 residues. V lost 4 bases, J lost 2 bases, and 6 bases stayed unmatched. The same data also contributed to another study, on T cells in Graves' hyperthyroidism and ophthalmopathy.

The V and J genes are TRBV7-9 and TRBJ2-3; 7 nucleotides agree with TRBD1. The sample consisted of peripheral blood mononuclear cells (PBMCs), taken at new diagnosis, from a patient treated with antithyroid drugs. The sequence was obtained from a man aged 35-49 years with Graves disease. The DNA of the CDR3 is TGTGCCAGCAGCTCCAGACAGGGATCCACAGATACGCAGTATTTT. This codes for CASSSRQGSTDTQYF.